The 20 T cell receptor beta chains in this list originate from one sample, sequenced in a study of T cells expressing NK-cell markers. TCRdb reprocessed the 5' RACE reads, with one entry per CDR3 protein and no DNA. The sample is made up of about 5,000 distinct CDR3 sequences, and the top ten hold 60% of it. Sequenced sample: blood T cells: a sorted CD56 or NKG2C T cell subset, CD4+ or CD8+ T cells, or bulk PBMC T cells (not recorded which). These receptors all stem from a man younger than 30 in good health.

V is TRBV7-9 and J is TRBJ1-1; TCRdb names TRBD1, which stays unverified in the absence of DNA. The CDR3 sequence is 15 residues long. Per the germline V gene, CDR1 is SEHNR and CDR2 is FQNEAQ (reference sequence). CDR3 amino acids: CASSLIRGENTEAFF.

This rearrangement joins TRBV6-4 to TRBJ2-3; TCRdb returns TRBD2, unconfirmable since there is no DNA. CDR3 size: 16 residues. From germline, CDR1 is MRHNA and CDR2 SNTAGT. CDR3 region: CASSETLAGGSDTQYF.

The rearrangement joins TRBV6-1 to TRBJ2-3. Per germline, CDR1 MNHNS and CDR2 SASEGT. This CDR3 has 13 amino acids. Here the CDR3 reads CASTLSSTDTQYF.

The CDR3 sequence: CASSAGLGGYEQYF. This chain uses TRBV19 with TRBJ2-7; TCRdb reports TRBD1, a call that lacks DNA to check it against. This CDR3 is built from 14 residues. In germline, CDR1 is LNHDA, CDR2 SQIVND (reference sequence).

The chain has TRBV19 and TRBJ2-7; the TRBD1 assignment by TCRdb is unverifiable without DNA. This CDR3 spans 16 amino acids. CDR1 and CDR2 (germline): LNHDA, SQIVND (reference sequence). The CDR3 spells CASSINPGQGSDEQYF.

This sequence joins TRBV5-1 and TRBJ1-1; without DNA, the TCRdb call of TRBD1 cannot be checked. Germline CDR1 reads SGHRS; CDR2 reads YFSETQ. There are 16 residues in the CDR3. The CDR3 protein is CASSLSPRVGGAEAFF.

The chain employs TRBV6-5 and TRBJ1-1; TCRdb's D gene call, TRBD1, goes unchecked for lack of DNA. The CDR3 runs 17 residues. Looked up from germline, CDR1 is MNHEY and CDR2 is SVGAGI. The CDR3 protein is CASSYNRQGPRGTEAFF.

The chain employs TRBV6-1 and TRBJ2-5; TCRdb indicates TRBD1, and absent DNA this call remains unverified. The germline CDR1 and CDR2 sequences are MNHNS and SASEGT. CDR3 size: 16 residues. The CDR3 is CASSEVPGQGSETQYF.

The chain has TRBV12-3 or TRBV12-4 and TRBJ1-2. The CDR3 covers 13 residues. CDR3 protein: CASSTQLNYGYTF.

The CDR3 protein is CASSPDMYTGELFF. The rearrangement uses TRBV11-3 and TRBJ2-2. The CDR3 loop spans 14 amino acids. Germline-derived CDR1 and CDR2 are SGHNT and YENEEA.

The chain recombines TRBV12-3 or TRBV12-4 with TRBJ2-1. This CDR3 region has 13 residues. CDR3: CASSPFIWDEQFF.

This clonotype is classed as medium-sized by frequency. The V call is TRBV6-4, the J call TRBJ2-1; TCRdb returns TRBD1, unconfirmable since there is no DNA. CDR3 length: 16 amino acids. The germline gives CDR1 MRHNA, CDR2 SNTAGT. The CDR3 sequence is CASSDSDGTAYNEQFF.

This rearrangement joins TRBV6-2 or TRBV6-3 to TRBJ2-1; TCRdb's D call, TRBD2, is unchecked because there is no DNA. Germline lookup yields CDR1 MNHEY and CDR2 SVGEGT. This CDR3 has 18 residues. CDR3 loop: CASSYLRRTSYYYNEQFF.

V usage is TRBV25-1 and J usage is TRBJ2-5; without DNA, the TCRdb call of TRBD1 cannot be checked. This CDR3 contains 14 residues. In germline, CDR1 is MGHDK, CDR2 SYGVNS. The CDR3 is CASSEKQGLETQYF.

In terms of frequency, this clonotype is medium-sized. The chain recombines TRBV20-1 with TRBJ2-1; TCRdb's assignment of TRBD2 cannot be checked, as there is no DNA. The CDR3 runs to 16 residues. From germline, CDR1 is DFQATT and CDR2 SNEGSKA (reference sequence). The CDR3 reads CSARRVSGGRANEQFF.

The V gene is TRBV6-4, the J gene TRBJ2-3; TCRdb reports TRBD2, a call that lacks DNA to check it against. Germline V gene data show CDR1 as MRHNA and CDR2 as SNTAGT. This CDR3 comprises 15 residues. The CDR3 loop reads CASSRLAGVADTQYF.

CDR3: CSAGAGEHQPQHF. This sequence joins TRBV20-1 and TRBJ1-5; TCRdb names TRBD1, which stays unverified in the absence of DNA. The CDR3 sequence is 13 residues long. Germline CDR1 is DFQATT and CDR2 is SNEGSKA (reference sequence).

This chain links TRBV11-2 with TRBJ2-7; the TCRdb call, TRBD1, lacks DNA for checking. Germline CDR1 SGHAT, CDR2 FQNNGV. This CDR3 has 12 residues. The CDR3 loop reads CASSPPGIRQYF.

This CDR3 reads CASLGRGLNTGELFF. The chain uses TRBV7-8 and TRBJ2-2; the TRBD2 assignment by TCRdb is unverifiable without DNA. The CDR3 sequence is 15 residues long. Germline CDR1 is SGHVS and CDR2 is FQNEAQ.

This sequence joins TRBV3-1 and TRBJ2-3; TCRdb picks TRBD2, but there is no DNA to check that call. This CDR3 region has 17 residues. CDR1 and CDR2 from the germline V gene are LGHDT and YNNKEL (reference sequence). The CDR3 is CASSQEIAGASTDTQYF.